The rows below give T cell receptor beta chains drawn from one sample of a study of T cells after yellow fever vaccination. MiXCR, applied by TCRdb to the 5' RACE reads, yields one record per CDR3 protein. The profile shows about 300,000 distinct CDR3 sequences, approximately 7% of them singletons. Sequencing was performed on PBMCs, taken roughly seven weeks after the first yellow fever vaccination. These receptors were taken from a man aged 18 to 30 who received the YFV17D yellow fever vaccine. The CDR3 runs from the conserved cysteine through the conserved F or W. The order of the fields is V gene, clone size, D gene, J gene, CDR3 protein, CDR3 DNA. D genes are given only for firm matches. Not every row has a clone size; where given, it reads once, few, many or a size class.

V gene: TRBV28
clone size: -
D gene: -
J gene: TRBJ1-4
CDR3 protein: CASAWALLQEKLFF
CDR3 DNA: TGTGCCAGCGCCTGGGCACTACTTCAAGAAAAACTGTTTTTT

V gene: TRBV4-1
clone size: -
D gene: -
J gene: TRBJ2-5
CDR3 protein: CASSHLEETQYF
CDR3 DNA: TGCGCCAGCAGCCATCTTGAGGAGACCCAGTACTTC

V gene: TRBV12-3/TRBV12-4
clone size: -
D gene: TRBD1
J gene: TRBJ2-5
CDR3 protein: CASRLDRGTQYF
CDR3 DNA: TGTGCCAGCAGACTGGACAGGGGAACCCAGTACTTC

V gene: TRBV7-2
clone size: few
D gene: TRBD2
J gene: TRBJ2-5
CDR3 protein: CASSWPPSGEQETQYF
CDR3 DNA: TGTGCCAGCAGCTGGCCACCTAGCGGGGAGCAAGAGACCCAGTACTTC

V gene: TRBV4-3
clone size: many
D gene: -
J gene: TRBJ2-2
CDR3 protein: CASSYGGGRNTGELFF
CDR3 DNA: TGCGCCAGCAGCTACGGAGGGGGGAGGAACACCGGGGAGCTGTTTTTT

V gene: TRBV7-2
clone size: few
D gene: -
J gene: TRBJ2-3
CDR3 protein: CASSYLDSTTQYF
CDR3 DNA: TGTGCCAGCAGCTACCTTGACAGTACGACGCAGTATTTT

V gene: TRBV7-9
clone size: many
D gene: -
J gene: TRBJ2-3
CDR3 protein: CASIHREVEDTQYF
CDR3 DNA: TGTGCCAGCATACACCGGGAAGTAGAAGATACGCAGTATTTT

V gene: TRBV5-5
clone size: -
D gene: TRBD1
J gene: TRBJ1-5
CDR3 protein: CASSFFGTGPQPQHF
CDR3 DNA: TGTGCCAGCAGCTTTTTTGGGACAGGGCCTCAGCCCCAGCATTTT

V gene: TRBV7-8
clone size: many
D gene: TRBD1
J gene: TRBJ1-4
CDR3 protein: CASSSYRTGGNEKLFF
CDR3 DNA: TGTGCCAGCAGCTCTTACCGGACAGGGGGTAATGAAAAACTGTTTTTT

V gene: TRBV7-9
clone size: -
D gene: -
J gene: TRBJ1-3
CDR3 protein: CASSPGLSSGNTIYF
CDR3 DNA: TGTGCCAGCAGCCCGGGACTTTCCTCTGGAAACACCATATATTTT

V gene: TRBV7-8
clone size: few
D gene: -
J gene: TRBJ2-5
CDR3 protein: CASSLGGSSIQTQYF
CDR3 DNA: TGTGCCAGCAGCTTAGGGGGTAGTTCTATCCAGACCCAGTACTTC

V gene: TRBV20-1
clone size: few
D gene: TRBD1
J gene: TRBJ1-6
CDR3 protein: CSALGQGINNSPLHF
CDR3 DNA: TGCAGTGCCCTGGGACAGGGGATTAATAATTCACCCCTCCACTTT

V gene: TRBV4-3
clone size: -
D gene: -
J gene: TRBJ1-1
CDR3 protein: CASSQVGGETEAFF
CDR3 DNA: TGCGCCAGCAGCCAAGTGGGGGGGGAGACTGAAGCTTTCTTT

V gene: TRBV19
clone size: -
D gene: -
J gene: TRBJ2-1
CDR3 protein: CASSIDRASSYNEQFF
CDR3 DNA: TGTGCCAGTAGTATAGATCGCGCTAGCTCCTACAATGAGCAGTTCTTC

V gene: TRBV7-2
clone size: few
D gene: TRBD1
J gene: TRBJ2-1
CDR3 protein: CASQKQGQGRDEQFF
CDR3 DNA: TGTGCCAGCCAAAAGCAAGGACAGGGAAGGGATGAGCAGTTCTTC

V gene: TRBV2
clone size: few
D gene: -
J gene: TRBJ2-2
CDR3 protein: CASSGVVINTGELFF
CDR3 DNA: TGTGCCAGCAGTGGGGTGGTTATAAACACCGGGGAGCTGTTTTTT

V gene: TRBV5-1
clone size: many
D gene: -
J gene: TRBJ1-2
CDR3 protein: CASSLFFAEIYGYTF
CDR3 DNA: TGCGCCAGCAGCTTGTTCTTCGCAGAAATCTATGGCTACACCTTC

V gene: TRBV7-3
clone size: -
D gene: TRBD1
J gene: TRBJ1-2
CDR3 protein: CASSRGQGESYTF
CDR3 DNA: TGTGCCAGCAGCCGGGGACAGGGCGAGAGCTACACCTTC

V gene: TRBV20-1
clone size: few
D gene: -
J gene: TRBJ2-5
CDR3 protein: CSAKSGAGTQYF
CDR3 DNA: TGCAGTGCGAAATCCGGGGCAGGGACCCAGTACTTC

V gene: TRBV29-1
clone size: many
D gene: -
J gene: TRBJ2-7
CDR3 protein: CSVEDLATYEQYF
CDR3 DNA: TGCAGCGTTGAAGATCTGGCCACTTACGAGCAGTACTTC

V gene: TRBV7-9
clone size: -
D gene: -
J gene: TRBJ2-1
CDR3 protein: CATGLSHNEQFF
CDR3 DNA: TGTGCCACGGGCCTCAGCCACAATGAGCAGTTCTTC

V gene: TRBV5-1
clone size: many
D gene: -
J gene: TRBJ1-6
CDR3 protein: CASSLDTQRGSLHF
CDR3 DNA: TGCGCCAGCAGCTTGGATACGCAGCGGGGGTCCCTCCACTTT

V gene: TRBV19
clone size: many
D gene: TRBD2
J gene: TRBJ2-1
CDR3 protein: CASSQTSGDYNEQFF
CDR3 DNA: TGTGCCAGTAGTCAGACTAGCGGGGATTACAATGAGCAGTTCTTC

V gene: TRBV4-3
clone size: -
D gene: -
J gene: TRBJ2-3
CDR3 protein: CASSQDRGARGISTDTQYF
CDR3 DNA: TGCGCCAGCAGCCAAGACAGAGGGGCAAGGGGAATTAGCACAGATACGCAGTATTTT

V gene: TRBV5-1
clone size: few
D gene: -
J gene: TRBJ2-3
CDR3 protein: CASSVWGTPDTQYF
CDR3 DNA: TGCGCCAGCAGCGTTTGGGGCACCCCAGATACGCAGTATTTT

V gene: TRBV11-2
clone size: many
D gene: -
J gene: TRBJ2-5
CDR3 protein: CASSYTGWGETQYF
CDR3 DNA: TGTGCCAGCAGCTATACAGGGTGGGGAGAGACCCAGTACTTC

V gene: TRBV3-1
clone size: -
D gene: -
J gene: TRBJ1-6
CDR3 protein: CASTPDSRYNSPLHF
CDR3 DNA: TGTGCCAGCACCCCGGATAGCCGCTATAATTCACCCCTCCACTTT

V gene: TRBV6-6
clone size: -
D gene: TRBD1
J gene: TRBJ1-1
CDR3 protein: CASSSQGDAEAFF
CDR3 DNA: TGTGCCAGCAGTTCCCAGGGGGACGCCGAAGCTTTCTTT

V gene: TRBV5-1
clone size: few
D gene: -
J gene: TRBJ2-3
CDR3 protein: CASSGGRDTQYF
CDR3 DNA: TGCGCCAGCAGCGGGGGGCGAGATACGCAGTATTTT

V gene: TRBV19
clone size: few
D gene: -
J gene: TRBJ2-7
CDR3 protein: CASSIVAGDEQYF
CDR3 DNA: TGTGCCAGTAGTATAGTAGCCGGGGACGAGCAGTACTTC

V gene: TRBV7-2
clone size: few
D gene: -
J gene: TRBJ2-7
CDR3 protein: CASSLQLKGMMNEQYF
CDR3 DNA: TGTGCCAGCAGCCTACAGCTCAAGGGGATGATGAACGAGCAGTACTTC

V gene: TRBV7-9
clone size: few
D gene: -
J gene: TRBJ1-5
CDR3 protein: CASSLGTHNQPQHF
CDR3 DNA: TGTGCCAGCAGCTTGGGGACCCACAATCAGCCCCAGCATTTT

V gene: TRBV12-3/TRBV12-4
clone size: many
D gene: -
J gene: TRBJ1-2
CDR3 protein: CASSKRRPLGYGYTF
CDR3 DNA: TGTGCCAGCAGTAAAAGACGGCCTCTAGGGTATGGCTACACCTTC

V gene: TRBV20-1
clone size: -
D gene: TRBD2
J gene: TRBJ2-1
CDR3 protein: CSGLAGGASTYNEQFF
CDR3 DNA: TGCAGTGGACTAGCGGGGGGCGCCAGTACCTACAATGAGCAGTTCTTC

V gene: TRBV4-2
clone size: many
D gene: TRBD2
J gene: TRBJ2-7
CDR3 protein: CASSQGGGAPYEQYF
CDR3 DNA: TGTGCCAGCAGCCAGGGGGGGGGTGCCCCCTACGAGCAGTACTTC

V gene: TRBV18
clone size: many
D gene: TRBD1
J gene: TRBJ1-6
CDR3 protein: CASSAGTGSYNSPLHF
CDR3 DNA: TGTGCCAGCTCGGCCGGGACAGGCTCCTATAATTCACCCCTCCACTTT

V gene: TRBV5-1
clone size: many
D gene: -
J gene: TRBJ1-2
CDR3 protein: CASSLGTGDYGYTF
CDR3 DNA: TGCGCCAGCAGCTTGGGTACGGGGGACTATGGCTACACCTTC

V gene: TRBV7-9
clone size: -
D gene: -
J gene: TRBJ1-2
CDR3 protein: CASSLGRRNTNYGYTF
CDR3 DNA: TGTGCCAGCAGCTTGGGCAGAAGGAACACTAACTATGGCTACACCTTC

V gene: TRBV4-3
clone size: many
D gene: TRBD2
J gene: TRBJ2-1
CDR3 protein: CASSSGVRGDEQFF
CDR3 DNA: TGCGCCAGCAGCTCTGGGGTCCGGGGGGATGAGCAGTTCTTC

V gene: TRBV12-3/TRBV12-4
clone size: -
D gene: -
J gene: TRBJ1-5
CDR3 protein: CASSFSENQPQHF
CDR3 DNA: TGTGCCAGCAGTTTTTCTGAAAATCAGCCCCAGCATTTT

V gene: TRBV7-2
clone size: many
D gene: -
J gene: TRBJ2-2
CDR3 protein: CASSAPGVPFTGELFF
CDR3 DNA: TGTGCCAGCAGCGCACCCGGGGTCCCCTTCACCGGGGAGCTGTTTTTT

V gene: TRBV7-3
clone size: -
D gene: TRBD2
J gene: TRBJ2-2
CDR3 protein: CASSFLAGNTGELFF
CDR3 DNA: TGTGCCAGCAGCTTCTTAGCGGGTAACACCGGGGAGCTGTTTTTT

V gene: TRBV11-2
clone size: many
D gene: -
J gene: TRBJ2-2
CDR3 protein: CASSLFRGRTGELFF
CDR3 DNA: TGTGCCAGCAGCTTATTCCGGGGACGGACCGGGGAGCTGTTTTTT

V gene: TRBV7-2
clone size: few
D gene: -
J gene: TRBJ2-1
CDR3 protein: CASSLWIYNEQFF
CDR3 DNA: TGTGCCAGCAGCTTATGGATTTACAATGAGCAGTTCTTC

V gene: TRBV20-1
clone size: few
D gene: -
J gene: TRBJ1-5
CDR3 protein: CSATPEWGGIGQPQHF
CDR3 DNA: TGCAGTGCTACCCCCGAATGGGGAGGTATTGGTCAGCCCCAGCATTTT

V gene: TRBV7-8
clone size: -
D gene: -
J gene: TRBJ2-2
CDR3 protein: CASSSYRIRNTGELFF
CDR3 DNA: TGTGCCAGCAGCTCTTACAGAATAAGGAACACCGGGGAGCTGTTTTTT

V gene: TRBV5-1
clone size: -
D gene: -
J gene: TRBJ2-2
CDR3 protein: CASSFPRAGADTGELFF
CDR3 DNA: TGCGCCAGCAGCTTCCCGAGGGCGGGGGCGGACACCGGGGAGCTGTTTTTT

V gene: TRBV20-1
clone size: -
D gene: -
J gene: TRBJ1-6
CDR3 protein: CSASLADNSPLHF
CDR3 DNA: TGCAGTGCTAGTCTGGCAGATAATTCACCCCTCCACTTT